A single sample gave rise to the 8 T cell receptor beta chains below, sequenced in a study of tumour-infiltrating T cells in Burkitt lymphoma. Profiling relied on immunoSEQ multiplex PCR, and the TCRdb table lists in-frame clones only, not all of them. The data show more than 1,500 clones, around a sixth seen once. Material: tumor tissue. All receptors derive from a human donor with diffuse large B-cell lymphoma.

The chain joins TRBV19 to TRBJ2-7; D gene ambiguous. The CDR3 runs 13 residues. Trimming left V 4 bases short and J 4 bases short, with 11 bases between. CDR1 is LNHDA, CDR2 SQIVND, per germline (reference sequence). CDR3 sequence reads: CASSTSSGYEQYF. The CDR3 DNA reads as TGTGCCAGTAGTACCTCCTCTGGGTACGAGCAGTACTTC.

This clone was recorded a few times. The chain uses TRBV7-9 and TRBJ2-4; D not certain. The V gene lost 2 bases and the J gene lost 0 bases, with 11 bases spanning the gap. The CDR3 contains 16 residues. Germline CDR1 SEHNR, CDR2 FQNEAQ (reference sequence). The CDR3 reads CASSLSSQPAKNIQYF. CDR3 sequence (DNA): TGTGCCAGCAGCTTATCCAGTCAACCAGCCAAAAACATTCAGTACTTC.

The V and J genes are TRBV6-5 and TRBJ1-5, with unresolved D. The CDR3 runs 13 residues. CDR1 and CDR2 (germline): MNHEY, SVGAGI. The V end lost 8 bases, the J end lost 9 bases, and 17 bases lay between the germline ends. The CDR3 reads CASPARKSLPQHF. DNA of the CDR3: TGTGCCAGCCCTGCCCGAAAGAGTCTGCCCCAGCATTTT.

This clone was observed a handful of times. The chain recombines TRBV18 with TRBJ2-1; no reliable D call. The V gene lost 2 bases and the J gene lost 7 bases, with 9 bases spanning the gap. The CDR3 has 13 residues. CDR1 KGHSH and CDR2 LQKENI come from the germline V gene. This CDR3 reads CASSPKAVNEQFF. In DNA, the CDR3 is TGTGCCAGCTCACCAAAGGCGGTTAATGAGCAGTTCTTC. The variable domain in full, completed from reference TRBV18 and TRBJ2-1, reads NAGVMQNPRHLVRRRGQEARLRCSPMKGHSHVYWYRQLPEEGLKFMVYLQKENIIDESGMPKERFSAEFPKEGPSILRIQQVVRGDSAAYFCASSPKAVNEQFFGPGTRLTVL.

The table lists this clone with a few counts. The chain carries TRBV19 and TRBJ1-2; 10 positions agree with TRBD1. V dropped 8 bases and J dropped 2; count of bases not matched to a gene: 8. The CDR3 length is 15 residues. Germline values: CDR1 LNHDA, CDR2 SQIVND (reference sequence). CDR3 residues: CASLPRDRGNYGYTF. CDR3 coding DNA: TGTGCCAGTCTCCCCCGGGACAGGGGAAACTATGGCTACACCTTC. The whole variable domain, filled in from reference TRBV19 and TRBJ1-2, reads DGGITQSPKYLFRKEGQNVTLSCEQNLNHDAMYWYRQDPGQGLRLIYYSQIVNDFQKGDIAEGYSVSREKKESFPLTVTSAQKNPTAFYLCASLPRDRGNYGYTFGSGTRLTVV.

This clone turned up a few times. CDR3 residues: CACLKWGYGYTF. The CDR3 bases are TGTGCCTGCCTGAAGTGGGGGTATGGCTACACCTTC. The rearrangement links TRBV30 to TRBJ1-2; weak D call: TRBD1 (5 bases). Germline V gene data show CDR1 as GTSNPN and CDR2 as SVGIG (reference sequence). V was shortened by 6 bases and J by 5 bases, with 13 bases between the two germline ends. This CDR3 contains 12 residues.

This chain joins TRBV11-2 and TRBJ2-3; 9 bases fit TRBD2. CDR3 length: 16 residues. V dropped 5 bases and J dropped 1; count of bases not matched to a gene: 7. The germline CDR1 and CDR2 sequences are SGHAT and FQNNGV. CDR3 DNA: TGTGCCAGCAGCGGTGGCGCTAGCGGGGGCACAGATACGCAGTATTTT. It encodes CASSGGASGGTDTQYF.

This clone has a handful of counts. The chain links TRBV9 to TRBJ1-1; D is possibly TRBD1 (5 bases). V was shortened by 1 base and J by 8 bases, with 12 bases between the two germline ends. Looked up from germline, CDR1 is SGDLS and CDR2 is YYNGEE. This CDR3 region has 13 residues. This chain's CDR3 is CASSVRQGEEAFF. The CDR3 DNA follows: TGTGCCAGCAGCGTAAGGCAGGGCGAAGAAGCTTTCTTT.